The clone carrying this TCR beta chain was seen at least ten times. Its target is unknown. This entry is derived from a study of CD8+CD57+ T cells in acquired aplastic anemia. Study summary: 3.2 ug was the average amount of DNA from sorted CD4+ and CD8+ cells.

Findings of the study overall: No significant difference in CD8+ Simpson's diversity was found between patients and controls. Patients and controls were found to share approximately 31 CD8+ CDR3 sequences.

Template material for TCR beta VDJ and CDR3 profiling consisted of genomic DNA. MiXCR was run by TCRdb on the reads, yielding one entry per CDR3 protein. The sample has 250,000 to 300,000 distinct CDR3 sequences, 55% to 60% seen once. Between the trimmed V and J ends, which lost 0 bases and 1 base, there was a span of 13 bases. The germline V gene encodes CDR1 SGDLS and CDR2 YYNGEE. The CDR3 sequence is 16 residues long. The sequence was obtained from a human donor with severe aplastic anemia or a healthy control (not recorded which). The sample comprised sorted CD4+, CD8+, or CD8+CD57+ T cells (not recorded which) from PBMCs. This sequence joins TRBV9 and TRBJ1-1, with D possibly being TRBD1 (5 bases). CDR3 sequence reads: CASSVVPSGGNTEAFF. CDR3 nucleotide sequence: TGTGCCAGCAGCGTAGTCCCAAGTGGGGGGAACACTGAAGCTTTCTTT.